The present TCR beta chain was sequenced within a study of early T cells in non-severe SARS-CoV-2 infection. Study-level information: Sequencing was performed on bulk RNA from unsorted whole blood, leaving chains unpaired. General study points: Private and CD4 specificities were missed by VDJdb matching, which favored anti-spike CD8 responses.

The ends lost 4 bases at V and 0 bases at J; junction bases unmatched: 11. This CDR3 has 17 amino acids. CDR1 is SGHAT and CDR2 is FQNNGV in the germline V gene. This clonotype was counted at least ten times. The target antigen is unknown. Attachment of unique molecular identifiers was made to individual cDNA molecules. From the 5' RACE reads, TCRdb called clonotypes with MiXCR, one entry per CDR3 protein. The sample records tens of thousands of distinct CDR3 sequences, about an eighth being singletons. This receptor was taken from an adult who was a healthcare worker with PCR-confirmed SARS-CoV-2 infection or an uninfected control (not recorded which). Sequencing used whole blood, obtained at baseline. V and J are TRBV11-2 and TRBJ1-1, with 7 bases lining up with TRBD1. The DNA of the CDR3 is TGTGCCAGCAGCTCCTTAAGGGGGACAGACATGAACACTGAAGCTTTCTTT. As protein: CASSSLRGTDMNTEAFF.